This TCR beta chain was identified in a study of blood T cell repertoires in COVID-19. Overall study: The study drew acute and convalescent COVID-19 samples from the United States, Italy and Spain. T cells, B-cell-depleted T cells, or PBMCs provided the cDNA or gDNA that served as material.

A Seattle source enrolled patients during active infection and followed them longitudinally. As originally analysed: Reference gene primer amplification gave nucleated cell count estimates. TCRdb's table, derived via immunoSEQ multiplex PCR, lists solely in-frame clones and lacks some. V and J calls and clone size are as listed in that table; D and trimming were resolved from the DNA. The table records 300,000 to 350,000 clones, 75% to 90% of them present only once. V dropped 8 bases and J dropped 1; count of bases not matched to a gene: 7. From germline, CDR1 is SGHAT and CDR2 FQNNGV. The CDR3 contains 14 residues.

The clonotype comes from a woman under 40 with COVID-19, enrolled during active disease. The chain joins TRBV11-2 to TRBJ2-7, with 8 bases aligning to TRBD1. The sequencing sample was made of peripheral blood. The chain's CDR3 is CASRPGGDSYEQYF. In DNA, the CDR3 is TGTGCCAGCCGTCCAGGGGGCGATTCCTACGAGCAGTACTTC.